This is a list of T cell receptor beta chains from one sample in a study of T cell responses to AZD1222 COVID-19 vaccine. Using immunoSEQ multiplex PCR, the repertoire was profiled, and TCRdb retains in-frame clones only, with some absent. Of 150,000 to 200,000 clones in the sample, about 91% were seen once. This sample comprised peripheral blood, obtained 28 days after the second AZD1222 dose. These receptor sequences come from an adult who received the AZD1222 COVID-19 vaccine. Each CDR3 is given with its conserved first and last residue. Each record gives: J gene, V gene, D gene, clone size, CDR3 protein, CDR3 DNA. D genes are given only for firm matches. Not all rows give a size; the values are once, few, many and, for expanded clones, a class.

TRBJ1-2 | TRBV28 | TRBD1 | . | CASSWDRPYGYTF | TGTGCCAGCAGTTGGGACAGGCCCTATGGCTACACCTTC
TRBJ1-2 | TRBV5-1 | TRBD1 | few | CASSSGQLYGYTF | TGCGCCAGCAGCTCGGGACAGCTCTATGGCTACACCTTC
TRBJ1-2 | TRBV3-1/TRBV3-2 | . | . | CASSQGTGNYGYTF | TGTGCCAGCAGCCAAGGCACGGGGAACTATGGCTACACCTTC
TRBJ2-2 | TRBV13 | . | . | CASIGRGRELFF | TGTGCCAGCATCGGCCGGGGACGTGAGCTGTTTTTT
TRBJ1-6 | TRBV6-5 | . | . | CASTTVPSGGSPLHF | TGTGCCAGCACCACTGTGCCCTCCGGTGGTTCACCCCTCCACTTT
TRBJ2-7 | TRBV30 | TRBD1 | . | CAWEDRGPYEQYF | TGTGCCTGGGAAGACAGGGGCCCCTACGAGCAGTACTTC
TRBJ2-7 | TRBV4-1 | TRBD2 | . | CASSQGRGFSYEQYF | TGCGCCAGCAGCCAGGGGCGGGGGTTCTCCTACGAGCAGTACTTC
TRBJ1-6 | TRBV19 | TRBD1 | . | CASSIRTGGSYNSPLHF | TGTGCCAGTAGTATACGGACAGGGGGCTCCTATAATTCACCCCTCCACTTT
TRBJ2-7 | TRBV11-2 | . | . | CASSLGGRSHF | TGTGCCAGCAGCTTAGGGGGACGAAGCCACTTC
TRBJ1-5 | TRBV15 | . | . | CATSTNLQVNQPQHF | TGTGCCACCAGCACCAATTTACAGGTCAATCAGCCCCAGCATTTT
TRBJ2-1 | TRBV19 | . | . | CASRRGNEQFF | TGTGCCAGTAGGAGGGGAAATGAGCAGTTCTTC
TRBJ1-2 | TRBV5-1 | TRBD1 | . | CASSLGQAGDYGYTF | TGCGCCAGCAGCCTAGGACAGGCGGGAGACTATGGCTACACCTTC
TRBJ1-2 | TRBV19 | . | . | CASSVDRDYGYTF | TGTGCCAGTAGTGTGGACCGAGACTATGGCTACACCTTC
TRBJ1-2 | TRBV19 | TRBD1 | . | CASSREQGYYGYTF | TGTGCCAGTAGTAGGGAACAGGGGTACTATGGCTACACCTTC
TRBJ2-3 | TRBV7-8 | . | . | CASSPTGGASTDTQYF | TGTGCCAGCAGCCCTACCGGGGGAGCTAGCACAGATACGCAGTATTTT
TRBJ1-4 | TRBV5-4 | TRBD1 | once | CASSLGSGQGAGLFF | TGTGCCAGCAGCTTGGGATCCGGACAGGGGGCCGGGCTGTTTTTT
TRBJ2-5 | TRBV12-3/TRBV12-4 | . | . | CASRVTVQETQYF | TGTGCCAGCAGAGTGACAGTACAAGAGACCCAGTACTTC
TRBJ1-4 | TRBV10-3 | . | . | CAIRSGPTNEKLFF | TGTGCCATCAGATCAGGGCCAACTAATGAAAAACTGTTTTTT
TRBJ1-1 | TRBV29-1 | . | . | CSVGSEQMKAFF | TGCAGCGTTGGGTCCGAGCAAATGAAAGCTTTCTTT
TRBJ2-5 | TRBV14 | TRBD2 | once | CASSQERGALSETQYF | TGTGCCAGCAGCCAAGAGCGGGGGGCCCTCTCGGAGACCCAGTACTTC
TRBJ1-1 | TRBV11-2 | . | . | CASSTRDPRTEAFF | TGTGCCAGCAGCACTAGGGACCCGCGGACTGAAGCTTTCTTT
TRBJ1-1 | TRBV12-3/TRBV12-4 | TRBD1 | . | CASSRTGLDEAFF | TGTGCCAGCAGTCGGACAGGGTTGGATGAAGCTTTCTTT
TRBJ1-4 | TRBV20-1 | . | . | CSAGGGKPGDEKLFF | TGCAGTGCTGGTGGTGGGAAGCCCGGGGACGAAAAACTGTTTTTT
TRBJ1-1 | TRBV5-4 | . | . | CASSFRQGVAFF | TGTGCCAGCAGCTTCCGACAAGGGGTAGCTTTCTTT
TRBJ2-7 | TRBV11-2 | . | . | CASSRQAYEQYF | TGTGCCAGCAGTAGACAGGCCTACGAGCAGTACTTC
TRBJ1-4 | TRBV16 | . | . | CASSQSGATTEKLFF | TGTGCCAGCAGCCAATCGGGGGCTACCACTGAAAAACTGTTTTTT
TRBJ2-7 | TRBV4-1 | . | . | CASSQAGYEQYF | TGCGCCAGCAGCCAAGCAGGATACGAGCAGTACTTC
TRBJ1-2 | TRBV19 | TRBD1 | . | CASSLSTGNGYTF | TGTGCCAGTAGTCTTTCGACAGGGAATGGCTACACCTTC
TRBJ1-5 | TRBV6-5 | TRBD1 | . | CASIRQGSNQPQHF | TGTGCCAGCATAAGACAGGGGAGTAATCAGCCCCAGCATTTT
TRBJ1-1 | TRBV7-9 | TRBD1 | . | CASSSDRGREAFF | TGTGCCAGCAGCTCCGACAGGGGCCGTGAAGCTTTCTTT
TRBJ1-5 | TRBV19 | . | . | CATRAGGPQHF | TGTGCCACTAGGGCGGGGGGGCCCCAGCATTTT
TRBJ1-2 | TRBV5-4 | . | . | CARETGGYTF | TGTGCCAGAGAGACCGGGGGCTACACCTTC
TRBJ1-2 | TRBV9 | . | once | CASSPWGTPSYGYTF | TGTGCCAGCAGCCCTTGGGGAACTCCTAGCTATGGCTACACCTTC
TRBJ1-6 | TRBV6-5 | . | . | CASSSRLGSLTGPLHF | TGTGCCAGCAGTTCCCGATTGGGGTCTTTGACGGGACCCCTCCACTTT
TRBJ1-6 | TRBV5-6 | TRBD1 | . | CASSLSRGQSPLHF | TGTGCCAGCAGCTTGAGTAGGGGGCAATCACCCCTCCACTTT
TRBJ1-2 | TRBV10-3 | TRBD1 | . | CAISDGQGDGYTF | TGTGCCATCAGTGACGGACAGGGCGATGGCTACACCTTC
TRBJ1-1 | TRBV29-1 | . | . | CSVAGVFGTEAFF | TGCAGCGTGGCAGGTGTTTTCGGCACTGAAGCTTTCTTT
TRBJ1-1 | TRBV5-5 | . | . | CASSWTMKTVNTEAFF | TGTGCCAGCAGCTGGACGATGAAGACAGTGAACACTGAAGCTTTCTTT
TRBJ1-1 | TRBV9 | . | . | CASVQPNTEAFF | TGTGCCAGCGTACAGCCTAACACTGAAGCTTTCTTT
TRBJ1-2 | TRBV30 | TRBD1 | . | CAWSAGTGGDYGYTF | TGTGCCTGGAGTGCCGGGACAGGGGGCGATTATGGCTACACCTTC
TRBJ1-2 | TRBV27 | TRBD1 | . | CASSLTRGQGVLNYGYTF | TGTGCCAGCAGTTTAACACGGGGACAGGGGGTTTTAAACTATGGCTACACCTTC
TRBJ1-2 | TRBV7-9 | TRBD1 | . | CASSRGTGDNYGYTF | TGTGCCAGCAGCAGAGGGACAGGGGATAACTATGGCTACACCTTC
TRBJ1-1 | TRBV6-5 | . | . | CASSYSWSRTNTEAFF | TGTGCCAGCAGTTACTCCTGGTCCAGGACGAACACTGAAGCTTTCTTT
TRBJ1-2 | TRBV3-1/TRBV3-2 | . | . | CASSQDTLTLYGYTF | TGTGCCAGCAGCCAAGATACCCTGACCCTCTATGGCTACACCTTC
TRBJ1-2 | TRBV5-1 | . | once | CASSSDPTGGYTF | TGCGCCAGCAGCAGCGACCCCACAGGCGGCTACACCTTC
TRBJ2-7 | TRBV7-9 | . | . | CASSLIGSEQYF | TGTGCCAGCAGCTTAATTGGAAGCGAGCAGTACTTC
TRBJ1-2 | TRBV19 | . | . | CASSIGAGSLYGYTF | TGTGCCAGTAGTATAGGGGCAGGGAGCCTCTATGGCTACACCTTC
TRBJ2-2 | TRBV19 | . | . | CAHKGREVRELFF | TGTGCCCATAAGGGCAGGGAAGTGAGGGAGCTGTTTTTT